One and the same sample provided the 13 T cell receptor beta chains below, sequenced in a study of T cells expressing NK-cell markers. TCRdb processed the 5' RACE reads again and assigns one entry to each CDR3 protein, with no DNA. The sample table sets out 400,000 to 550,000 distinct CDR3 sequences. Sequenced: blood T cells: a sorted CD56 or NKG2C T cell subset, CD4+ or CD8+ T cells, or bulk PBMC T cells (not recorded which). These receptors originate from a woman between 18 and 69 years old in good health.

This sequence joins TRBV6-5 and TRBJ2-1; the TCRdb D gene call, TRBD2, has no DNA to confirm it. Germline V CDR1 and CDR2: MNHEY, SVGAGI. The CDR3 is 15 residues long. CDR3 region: CASSYFRAGWGEQFF.

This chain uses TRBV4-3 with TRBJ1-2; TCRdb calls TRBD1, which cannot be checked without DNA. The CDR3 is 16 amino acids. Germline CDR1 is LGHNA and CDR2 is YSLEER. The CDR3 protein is CASSQARDPRAYGYTF.

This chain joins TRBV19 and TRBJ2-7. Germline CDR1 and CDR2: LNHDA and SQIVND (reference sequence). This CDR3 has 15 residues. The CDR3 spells CASSISYRQTYEQYF.

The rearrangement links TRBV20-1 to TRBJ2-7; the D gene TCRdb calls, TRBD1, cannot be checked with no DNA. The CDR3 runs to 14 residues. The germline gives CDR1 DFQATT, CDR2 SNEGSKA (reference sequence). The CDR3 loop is CSASPGEFLTKQYF.

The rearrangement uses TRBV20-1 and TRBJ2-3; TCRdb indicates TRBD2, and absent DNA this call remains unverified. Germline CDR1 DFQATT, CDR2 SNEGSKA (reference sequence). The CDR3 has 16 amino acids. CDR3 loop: CSISPSGPYSTDTQYF.

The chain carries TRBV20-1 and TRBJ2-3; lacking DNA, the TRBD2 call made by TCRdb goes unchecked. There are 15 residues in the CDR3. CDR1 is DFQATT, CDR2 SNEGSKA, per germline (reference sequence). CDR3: CSARPQTSGPDTQYF.

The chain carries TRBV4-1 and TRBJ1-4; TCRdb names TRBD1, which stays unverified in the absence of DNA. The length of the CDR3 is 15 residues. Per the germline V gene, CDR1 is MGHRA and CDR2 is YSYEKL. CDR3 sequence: CASSQGTGTVEKLFF.

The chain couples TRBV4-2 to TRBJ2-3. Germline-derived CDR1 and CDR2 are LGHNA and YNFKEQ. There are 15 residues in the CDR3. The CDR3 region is CASSQGTLNTDTQYF.

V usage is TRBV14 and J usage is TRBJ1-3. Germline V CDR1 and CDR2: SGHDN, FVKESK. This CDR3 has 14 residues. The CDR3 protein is CASSLLSSGNTIYF.

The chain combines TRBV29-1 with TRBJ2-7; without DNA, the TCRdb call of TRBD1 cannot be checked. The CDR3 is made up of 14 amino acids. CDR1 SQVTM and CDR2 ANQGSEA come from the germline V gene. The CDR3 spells CSVETGQGSNEQYF.

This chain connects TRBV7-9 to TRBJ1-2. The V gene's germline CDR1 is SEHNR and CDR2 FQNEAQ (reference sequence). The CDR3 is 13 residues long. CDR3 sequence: CASSRGGFYGYTF.

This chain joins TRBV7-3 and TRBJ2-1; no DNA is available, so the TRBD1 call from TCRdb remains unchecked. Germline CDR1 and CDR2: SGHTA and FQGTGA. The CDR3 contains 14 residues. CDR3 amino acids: CASLQGGGYNEQFF.

The CDR3 is CASSQERTSGNNEQFF. The V and J genes are TRBV4-3 and TRBJ2-1; TCRdb names TRBD2, which stays unverified in the absence of DNA. The CDR3 has 16 residues. Germline V gene lookup returns CDR1 LGHNA and CDR2 YSLEER.